This TCR beta chain was retrieved from a study of cytomegalovirus exposure and HLA in healthy donors. On this clone itself: Its antigen is undetermined.

Sequencing was performed with immunoSEQ multiplex PCR; in TCRdb, only in-frame clones are kept and a portion is missing. The table includes about 150,000 clones, 85% to 90% detected once. Study-level points and caveats: Later, an analysis found that TCR clusters from the first cohort tended to co-occur in the 95 to 150 validation repertoires. For cytomegalovirus status, the classifier reportedly gave diagnoses with high specificity and sensitivity.

The CDR3 totals 15 residues. The V and J ends lost 4 bases and 10 bases respectively, with 25 bases between them. Germline CDR1 reads SQVTM; CDR2 reads ANQGSEA. J is TRBJ2-5 and V is TRBV29-1; TRBD2 might be the D (5 bases). The sample was PBMCs. The source is a human donor in good health. The CDR3 reads CSVGLINQLYRGQYF. In nucleotides, the CDR3 is TGCAGCGTTGGCCTTATCAACCAGTTATACCGGGGCCAGTACTTC.